These 3 T cell receptor beta chains were sequenced from one sample in a study of shared clonotypes between healthy human individuals. Clones were sequenced by immunoSEQ multiplex PCR, and TCRdb holds only the in-frame ones, with some missing. Of over a million clones in the sample, approximately 98% were seen once. Source material: naive CD4+ T cells sorted from blood. Subset here: CD45RA+ positively selected. The receptors were sampled from a man aged 25 to 40 in good health.

This clone was detected only once. The chain carries TRBV2 and TRBJ1-1; the D gene is possibly TRBD1 (6 bases). CDR1 is SNHLY, CDR2 FYNNEI, per germline. The V end lost 6 bases, the J end lost 8 bases, and 10 bases lay between the germline ends. The CDR3 extends over 11 amino acids. The CDR3 is CASSKDREAFF. The CDR3 DNA reads TGTGCCAGCAGCAAAGACAGGGAAGCTTTCTTT.

This chain joins TRBV18 and TRBJ2-7; D remains ambiguous. CDR3 size: 13 residues. V was trimmed by 2 bases and J by 6 bases, leaving 11 bases between them. CDR1 KGHSH and CDR2 LQKENI come from the germline V gene. The CDR3: CASSPKDRVEQYF. The DNA for the CDR3 is TGTGCCAGCTCACCAAAGGATAGAGTCGAGCAGTACTTC.

This clone occurred once. The chain carries TRBV11-2 and TRBJ2-5; no definite D call. The CDR3 consists of 13 residues. CDR1 and CDR2 from the germline V gene are SGHAT and FQNNGV. The V gene lost 2 bases and the J gene lost 1 base, with 5 bases spanning the gap. CDR3 DNA sequence: TGTGCCAGCAGCTTACATTTCCAAGAGACCCAGTACTTC. It translates to CASSLHFQETQYF. The complete variable domain, with remaining parts taken from reference TRBV11-2 and TRBJ2-5, reads EAGVAQSPRYKIIEKRQSVAFWCNPISGHATLYWYQQILGQGPKLLIQFQNNGVVDDSQLPKDRFSAERLKGVDSTLKIQPAKLEDSAVYLCASSLHFQETQYFGPGTRLLVL.